This record looks at one T cell receptor (beta chain) sequence and its context. Its target is not known. Germline assignment: CDR1 GTSNPN and CDR2 SVGIG (reference sequence). V gave up 1 base and J gave up 6 bases; unmatched junction bases: 3. The CDR3 covers 14 residues. This sample is drawn from a study of cytomegalovirus exposure and HLA in healthy donors. About the study: Clustering assigned 70% to 90% of the roughly 400 genotyped donors to the Caucasian-associated ancestry cluster.

Study-level points and caveats: Common viral pathogens (according to a later analysis) appeared linked to several of the most significant clusters. CMV serostatus was the only immune exposure information that was available. Over 150 TCR beta chains were listed as cytomegalovirus-associated.

PCR primers comprised 60 Vbeta and 13 Jbeta primers. The protocol was immunoSEQ multiplex PCR, while the TCRdb copy is restricted to in-frame clones and leaves out a portion. The sample includes more than 95,000 clones, over 70% seen only once; the top ten take more than 9%. The chain is built from TRBV30 and TRBJ2-1, with 10 bases aligning to TRBD2. The clonotype comes from a woman in her fifties or sixties in good health and CMV-seropositive. The sequenced material came from PBMCs. The CDR3 protein is CAWSELAGFNEQFF. The CDR3 DNA is TGTGCCTGGAGTGAACTAGCGGGGTTCAATGAGCAGTTCTTC.